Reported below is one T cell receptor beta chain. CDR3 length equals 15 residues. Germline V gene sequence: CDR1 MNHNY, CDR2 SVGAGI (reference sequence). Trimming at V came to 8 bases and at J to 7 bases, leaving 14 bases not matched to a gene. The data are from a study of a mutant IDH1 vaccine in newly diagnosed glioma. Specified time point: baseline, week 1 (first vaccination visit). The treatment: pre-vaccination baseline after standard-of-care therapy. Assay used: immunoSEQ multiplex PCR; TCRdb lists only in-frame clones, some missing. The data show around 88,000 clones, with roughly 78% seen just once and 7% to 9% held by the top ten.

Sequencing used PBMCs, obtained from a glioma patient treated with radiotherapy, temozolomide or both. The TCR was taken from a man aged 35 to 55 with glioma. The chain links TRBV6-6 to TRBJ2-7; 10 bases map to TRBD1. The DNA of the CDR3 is TGTGCCAGCGAAAGGGTGACAGGGGGCAAGGGGGAGCAGTACTTC. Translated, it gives CASERVTGGKGEQYF.